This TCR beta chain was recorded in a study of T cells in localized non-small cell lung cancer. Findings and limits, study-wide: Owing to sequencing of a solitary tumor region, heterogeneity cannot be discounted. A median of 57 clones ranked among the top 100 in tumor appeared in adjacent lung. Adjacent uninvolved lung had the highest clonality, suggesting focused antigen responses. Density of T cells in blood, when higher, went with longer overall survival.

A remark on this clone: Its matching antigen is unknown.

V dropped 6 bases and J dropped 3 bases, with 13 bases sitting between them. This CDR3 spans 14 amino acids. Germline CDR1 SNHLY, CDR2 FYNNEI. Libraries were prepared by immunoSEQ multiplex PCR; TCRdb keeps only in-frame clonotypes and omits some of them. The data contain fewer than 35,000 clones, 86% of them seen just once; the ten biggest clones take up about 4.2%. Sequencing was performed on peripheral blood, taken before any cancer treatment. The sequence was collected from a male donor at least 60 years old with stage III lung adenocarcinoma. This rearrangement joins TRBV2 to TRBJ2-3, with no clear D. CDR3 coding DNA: TGTGCCAGCAGAGGATTGACTCCTACAGATACGCAGTATTTT. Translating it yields CASRGLTPTDTQYF.